The 7 T cell receptor beta chains below were found in one sample sequenced in a study of OX40 agonist ivuxolimab in advanced cancers. Only in-frame clones appear in the TCRdb table, and some are missing; sequencing was by immunoSEQ multiplex PCR. The sample comprises roughly 80,000 clones, about 80% of which are singletons, and around 2.7% rests with the top ten. Source: CD4+ or CD8+ T cells sorted from blood, taken in a trial of the OX40 agonist ivuxolimab. The receptor source for this set is an adult with an advanced solid tumor such as melanoma, head and neck, liver or kidney cancer.

The V and J genes are TRBV11-2 and TRBJ1-1; D ambiguous. In germline, CDR1 is SGHAT, CDR2 FQNNGV. The CDR3 covers 12 residues. Trimming took off 2 bases at V and 7 bases at J, with 8 bases between the two ends. As DNA, the CDR3 is TGTGCCAGCAGCTTACAATACGGTGAAGCTTTCTTT. This encodes CASSLQYGEAFF.

This clone was counted once. The chain combines TRBV29-1 with TRBJ2-5; the D is unclear. This CDR3 has 13 residues. Trimming took 6 bases from V and 3 from J, leaving 14 bases between them. Germline CDR1 reads SQVTM; CDR2 reads ANQGSEA. Here the CDR3 reads CSVVQQLEETQYF. Here the CDR3 DNA reads TGCAGCGTCGTACAACAGCTTGAAGAGACCCAGTACTTC.

This clone was found once. V gene TRBV25-1 combines with J gene TRBJ1-1; possibly TRBD1 for D (6 bases). V was clipped by 6 bases and J by 0 bases, with 11 bases between them. This CDR3 is built from 14 residues. Looked up from germline, CDR1 is MGHDK and CDR2 is SYGVNS. CDR3 coding DNA: TGTGCCAGCAGAGGGGGGGCGATGAACACTGAAGCTTTCTTT. Residues: CASRGGAMNTEAFF.

The chain employs TRBV7-2 and TRBJ2-2; no firm D call. In germline, CDR1 is SGHTA, CDR2 FQGNSA. The V end was cut by 3 bases, the J end by 7 bases, with 15 bases between. The CDR3 has 15 amino acids. The CDR3 coding sequence is TGTGCCAGCAGCTTTACGCTGGGTTCAGGCGGGGAGCTGTTTTTT. Its protein is CASSFTLGSGGELFF.

This clone has a single count. The chain uses TRBV4-3 and TRBJ2-1; a possible D gene is TRBD2 (5 bases). CDR1 LGHNA and CDR2 YSLEER come from the germline V gene. V lost 5 bases to trimming and J lost 1 base, with 15 bases between them. The CDR3 runs 16 residues. CDR3 region: CASSSHYSGSYNEQFF. The CDR3 nucleotides read TGCGCCAGCAGCTCCCATTACTCGGGGTCCTACAATGAGCAGTTCTTC.

The table lists this clone with a few counts. The same CDR3 also results from other DNA sequences found in this sample. The chain couples TRBV7-2 to TRBJ1-5; 7 bases line up with TRBD1. The trim removed 2 bases at V and 2 bases at J, leaving 6 bases unmatched. Germline assignment: CDR1 SGHTA and CDR2 FQGNSA. The CDR3 contains 16 residues. CDR3 sequence reads: CASSLRTGRGNQPQHF. CDR3 coding DNA: TGTGCCAGCAGCTTAAGGACAGGCCGGGGCAATCAGCCCCAGCATTTT.

This chain joins TRBV29-1 and TRBJ2-7; D is possibly TRBD1 or TRBD2 (7 bases each). The germline V and J ends were trimmed by 4 bases and 1 base, with 14 bases remaining between them. The CDR3 totals 14 residues. The germline CDR1 and CDR2 sequences are SQVTM and ANQGSEA. The CDR3 region is CSVARGGPSYEQYF. The CDR3 bases are TGCAGCGTTGCCAGGGGGGGGCCATCCTACGAGCAGTACTTC.